This TCR beta chain was sequenced for a study of T cells in Graves' hyperthyroidism and ophthalmopathy. TCR beta CDR3 regions were amplified from RNA transcripts. An initial round of RT-PCR targeting the TCR CDR3 relied on the HTBI primer set. One entry per CDR3 protein, called by TCRdb with MiXCR from the multiplex PCR reads. Here the sample spans approximately 700,000 distinct CDR3 sequences, less than 20% being singletons. Per germline, CDR1 DFQATT and CDR2 SNEGSKA (reference sequence). CDR3 length equals 14 residues. The V gene end was trimmed by 5 bases and the J gene end by 2 bases; junction bases not matched to a gene: 7. There are many counts of this clonotype.

The chain uses TRBV20-1 and TRBJ2-3; 7 nucleotides align to TRBD1. This receptor was obtained from a man aged 18 to 30 with Graves' hyperthyroidism. The sequenced material came from blood. CDR3 coding DNA: TGCAGTGCTTTACAGGGGTCTCACACAGATACGCAGTATTTT. It yields the protein CSALQGSHTDTQYF.